A selection of T cell receptor beta chains follows, all from one sample in a study of cytomegalovirus exposure and HLA in healthy donors. Assay used: immunoSEQ multiplex PCR; TCRdb lists only in-frame clones, some missing. The data hold under 70,000 clones, with approximately 84% observed a single time. Sequencing input: PBMCs. These receptors were obtained from a man aged 50-60 years in good health and CMV-seronegative. Both conserved end residues are part of each CDR3. D genes are given only for firm matches. Clone size is stated in some rows and not others, as once, few, many or a class when expanded.

j_call: TRBJ1-2
v_call: TRBV5-6
d_call: TRBD1
clone_size: .
cdr3_nt: TGTGCCAGCAGCTTGGCGACAGGGGAGGGATGGTATGGCTACACCTTC
cdr3_aa: CASSLATGEGWYGYTF

j_call: TRBJ2-1
v_call: TRBV4-1
d_call: TRBD2
clone_size: .
cdr3_nt: TGCGCCAGCAGCCCGACTAGCGGGGGCTACAATGAGCAGTTCTTC
cdr3_aa: CASSPTSGGYNEQFF

j_call: TRBJ2-7
v_call: TRBV15
d_call: TRBD1
clone_size: .
cdr3_nt: TGTGCCACCAGCAGAGGGCAGGGGGCCTACGAGCAGTACTTC
cdr3_aa: CATSRGQGAYEQYF

j_call: TRBJ1-3
v_call: TRBV7-2
d_call: .
clone_size: few
cdr3_nt: TGTGCCAGCAGCTTGGGGGGCTCTGGAAACACCATATATTTT
cdr3_aa: CASSLGGSGNTIYF

j_call: TRBJ1-6
v_call: TRBV13
d_call: TRBD1
clone_size: .
cdr3_nt: TGTGCCAGCAGCCCGACAGGGTATAATTCACCCCTCCACTTT
cdr3_aa: CASSPTGYNSPLHF

j_call: TRBJ1-3
v_call: TRBV5-1
d_call: .
clone_size: .
cdr3_nt: TGCGCCAGCAGCTTTTCGGAGTCGTCTGGAAACACCATATATTTT
cdr3_aa: CASSFSESSGNTIYF

j_call: TRBJ1-5
v_call: TRBV5-8
d_call: .
clone_size: .
cdr3_nt: TGTGCCAGCAGCTTGGAAGGGGGCAATCAGCCCCAGCATTTT
cdr3_aa: CASSLEGGNQPQHF

j_call: TRBJ1-3
v_call: TRBV9
d_call: .
clone_size: once
cdr3_nt: TGTGCCAGCAGCGTAGGAGTCGGTGGGAGCGGCGGAAACACCATATATTTT
cdr3_aa: CASSVGVGGSGGNTIYF

j_call: TRBJ2-5
v_call: TRBV6-5
d_call: .
clone_size: .
cdr3_nt: TGTGCCAGCAGTTACTGGGGAACAGGATCCCAAGAGACCCAGTACTTC
cdr3_aa: CASSYWGTGSQETQYF

j_call: TRBJ2-5
v_call: TRBV5-3
d_call: .
clone_size: .
cdr3_nt: TGTGCCAGAAGCTGGGGCCGTAAGGCCTTCGGAGAGACCCAGTACTTC
cdr3_aa: CARSWGRKAFGETQYF

j_call: TRBJ1-3
v_call: TRBV28
d_call: TRBD1
clone_size: .
cdr3_nt: TGTGCCAGCAATCAGGACAGGCACTCTGGAAACACCATATATTTT
cdr3_aa: CASNQDRHSGNTIYF

j_call: TRBJ1-6
v_call: TRBV5-4
d_call: .
clone_size: .
cdr3_nt: TGTGCCAGCAGCTTCTTGTCAGGGGCTGATTCACCCCTCCACTTT
cdr3_aa: CASSFLSGADSPLHF

j_call: TRBJ2-7
v_call: TRBV9
d_call: TRBD1
clone_size: .
cdr3_nt: TGTGCCAGCAGCGCTTCCGGGACAGGGAGATACGAGCAGTACTTC
cdr3_aa: CASSASGTGRYEQYF

j_call: TRBJ2-1
v_call: TRBV7-3
d_call: .
clone_size: .
cdr3_nt: TGTGCCAGCAGCTTATTAAGGGGGACGGACAATGAGCAGTTCTTC
cdr3_aa: CASSLLRGTDNEQFF

j_call: TRBJ2-7
v_call: TRBV10-3
d_call: TRBD2
clone_size: .
cdr3_nt: TGTGCCATCACGTCCGGGACTAGCGGGGCCGAGCAGTACTTC
cdr3_aa: CAITSGTSGAEQYF

j_call: TRBJ2-2
v_call: TRBV30
d_call: .
clone_size: .
cdr3_nt: TGTGCCTGGAGTGTATCGTACACCGGGGAGCTGTTTTTT
cdr3_aa: CAWSVSYTGELFF

j_call: TRBJ2-4
v_call: TRBV7-9
d_call: TRBD1
clone_size: .
cdr3_nt: TGTGCCAGCAGCCCGACAGGGGTTACCAAAAACATTCAGTACTTC
cdr3_aa: CASSPTGVTKNIQYF

j_call: TRBJ1-2
v_call: TRBV30
d_call: TRBD1
clone_size: once
cdr3_nt: TGTGCCTGGAGTGTGTGGGGGACAGAAACATATGGCTACACCTTC
cdr3_aa: CAWSVWGTETYGYTF

j_call: TRBJ2-2
v_call: TRBV2
d_call: TRBD1
clone_size: .
cdr3_nt: TGTGCCAGCAGTAATGGACAGGGTGGGCGCGTGGGGTCCGGGGAGCTGTTTTTT
cdr3_aa: CASSNGQGGRVGSGELFF

j_call: TRBJ2-4
v_call: TRBV2
d_call: .
clone_size: .
cdr3_nt: TGTGCCAGCAGTGTAGGCGGAGCCAAAAACATTCAGTACTTC
cdr3_aa: CASSVGGAKNIQYF

j_call: TRBJ2-7
v_call: TRBV28
d_call: TRBD1
clone_size: .
cdr3_nt: TGTGCCAGCAGGCCCGCCGGGACAGGGGGCTACGAGCAGTACTTC
cdr3_aa: CASRPAGTGGYEQYF

j_call: TRBJ2-5
v_call: TRBV6-5
d_call: TRBD2
clone_size: few
cdr3_nt: TGTGCCAGCAGTTACGGGACTAGCGGGGCGGGAGAGACCCAGTACTTC
cdr3_aa: CASSYGTSGAGETQYF

j_call: TRBJ1-5
v_call: TRBV27
d_call: .
clone_size: .
cdr3_nt: TGTGCCAGCAGTTCCCTAGGAGGGGCGAGTCAGCCCCAGCATTTT
cdr3_aa: CASSSLGGASQPQHF

j_call: TRBJ2-5
v_call: TRBV10-3
d_call: TRBD2
clone_size: .
cdr3_nt: TGTGCCATTCAACCCGCTAGCGGGGGGCACGTTGAGACCCAGTACTTC
cdr3_aa: CAIQPASGGHVETQYF

j_call: TRBJ1-2
v_call: TRBV10-3
d_call: .
clone_size: .
cdr3_nt: TGTGCCATCAGTGAAGGGGCAGATTATGGCTACACCTTC
cdr3_aa: CAISEGADYGYTF

j_call: TRBJ2-5
v_call: TRBV4-1
d_call: .
clone_size: .
cdr3_nt: TGCGCCAGCAGCCAAGAACCGGGGTCCAAAGAGACCCAGTACTTC
cdr3_aa: CASSQEPGSKETQYF

j_call: TRBJ2-2
v_call: TRBV18
d_call: TRBD1
clone_size: .
cdr3_nt: TGTGCCAGCTCAGGGAAGGGGACAGTCGCCGGGGAGCTGTTTTTT
cdr3_aa: CASSGKGTVAGELFF

j_call: TRBJ1-1
v_call: TRBV5-1
d_call: .
clone_size: .
cdr3_nt: TGCGCCAGCAGCTTGGGACAGAGCTTAAACACTGAAGCTTTCTTT
cdr3_aa: CASSLGQSLNTEAFF

j_call: TRBJ2-3
v_call: TRBV7-9
d_call: TRBD2
clone_size: .
cdr3_nt: TGTGCCAGCAGCTCGGGACTAGCGGGACTTAGCACAGATACGCAGTATTTT
cdr3_aa: CASSSGLAGLSTDTQYF

j_call: TRBJ2-1
v_call: TRBV6-5
d_call: .
clone_size: .
cdr3_nt: TGTGCCAGCAGCCGACAGGAAGGTAACTATGAGCAGTTCTTC
cdr3_aa: CASSRQEGNYEQFF

j_call: TRBJ2-7
v_call: TRBV6-5
d_call: TRBD1
clone_size: .
cdr3_nt: TGTGCCAGCAGTTACTCTCGACAGGGGGGCGACGAGCAGTACTTC
cdr3_aa: CASSYSRQGGDEQYF

j_call: TRBJ2-7
v_call: TRBV19
d_call: .
clone_size: .
cdr3_nt: TGTGCCAGTAGTACCTCCTCCGGCGAGCAGTACTTC
cdr3_aa: CASSTSSGEQYF

j_call: TRBJ1-6
v_call: TRBV6-5
d_call: .
clone_size: .
cdr3_nt: TGTGCCAGCAGCCCCCGGGAGGGTCATAATTCACCCCTCCACTTT
cdr3_aa: CASSPREGHNSPLHF

j_call: TRBJ1-5
v_call: TRBV2
d_call: .
clone_size: .
cdr3_nt: TGTGCCAGCAAGGGAGACGGCGGGACGGCTCAGCCCCAGCATTTT
cdr3_aa: CASKGDGGTAQPQHF

j_call: TRBJ2-2
v_call: TRBV5-5
d_call: .
clone_size: .
cdr3_nt: TGTGCCAGCAGCCCCGGGTGGAGAGCGAACACCGGGGAGCTGTTTTTT
cdr3_aa: CASSPGWRANTGELFF

j_call: TRBJ1-5
v_call: TRBV6-1
d_call: .
clone_size: .
cdr3_nt: TGTGCCAGCAGTGAAGGGGGGGGTGGCAATCAGCCCCAGCATTTT
cdr3_aa: CASSEGGGGNQPQHF

j_call: TRBJ2-7
v_call: TRBV5-1
d_call: .
clone_size: once
cdr3_nt: TGCGCCAGCAGCTTGGACTACGACTACGAGCAGTACTTC
cdr3_aa: CASSLDYDYEQYF

j_call: TRBJ1-1
v_call: TRBV5-4
d_call: .
clone_size: .
cdr3_nt: TGTGCCAGCAGGTTGACCCAGATGAACACTGAAGCTTTCTTT
cdr3_aa: CASRLTQMNTEAFF

j_call: TRBJ1-6
v_call: TRBV11-2
d_call: TRBD1
clone_size: .
cdr3_nt: TGTGCCAGCAGCCCCCCGACAGGGTCGAATTCACCCCTCCACTTT
cdr3_aa: CASSPPTGSNSPLHF

j_call: TRBJ2-7
v_call: TRBV6-1
d_call: TRBD1
clone_size: .
cdr3_nt: TGTGCCAGCAGTGTCCGGGACAGGGGGGACTACGAGCAGTACTTC
cdr3_aa: CASSVRDRGDYEQYF

j_call: TRBJ2-2
v_call: TRBV7-3
d_call: .
clone_size: .
cdr3_nt: TGTGCCAGCAGCTTAGGCCCTTCCTCCGGGGAGCTGTTTTTT
cdr3_aa: CASSLGPSSGELFF

j_call: TRBJ1-6
v_call: TRBV6-5
d_call: TRBD1
clone_size: once
cdr3_nt: TGTGCCAGCAGCCTCGGACAGGGAAATTCACCCCTCCACTTT
cdr3_aa: CASSLGQGNSPLHF

j_call: TRBJ1-5
v_call: TRBV29-1
d_call: .
clone_size: .
cdr3_nt: TGCAGCGTCCGCAGGGATAGCAATCAGCCCCAGCATTTT
cdr3_aa: CSVRRDSNQPQHF

j_call: TRBJ2-3
v_call: TRBV7-2
d_call: .
clone_size: .
cdr3_nt: TGTGCCAGCAGCTTAAGGGGCGCGGGACAGAGCACAGATACGCAGTATTTT
cdr3_aa: CASSLRGAGQSTDTQYF

j_call: TRBJ1-2
v_call: TRBV6-5
d_call: .
clone_size: .
cdr3_nt: TGTGCCAGCAGTTACTCGTCGGGGAGCTATGGCTACACCTTC
cdr3_aa: CASSYSSGSYGYTF